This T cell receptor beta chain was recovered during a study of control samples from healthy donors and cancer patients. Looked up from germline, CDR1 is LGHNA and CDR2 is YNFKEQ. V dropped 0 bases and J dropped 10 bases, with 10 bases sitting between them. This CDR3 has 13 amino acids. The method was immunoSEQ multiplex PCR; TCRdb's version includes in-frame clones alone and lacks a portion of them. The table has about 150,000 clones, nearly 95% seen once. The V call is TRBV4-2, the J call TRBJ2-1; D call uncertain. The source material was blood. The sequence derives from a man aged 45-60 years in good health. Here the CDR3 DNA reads TGTGCCAGCAGCCAAGAGCGCCGTTCCGAGCAGTTCTTC. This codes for CASSQERRSEQFF.